This is a list of T cell receptor beta chains from one sample in a study of blood T cell repertoires in COVID-19. Clones were sequenced by immunoSEQ multiplex PCR, and TCRdb holds only the in-frame ones, with some missing. Among roughly 84,000 clones listed, about 82% were seen once. The sequenced sample was peripheral blood. These receptor sequences come from an elderly woman with acute or convalescent COVID-19. CDR3s include the opening cysteine and the closing phenylalanine or tryptophan. Fields, in order: clone size, V gene, J gene, D gene, CDR3 protein, CDR3 DNA. A D gene is named only where the DNA matches it firmly. The size field is filled for only some rows; it gives once, few, many or a size class.

NA,TRBV3-1/TRBV3-2,TRBJ1-4,NA,CASSQAPMREKLFF,TGTGCCAGCAGCCAAGCCCCGATGAGGGAAAAACTGTTTTTT
NA,TRBV24-1,TRBJ2-6,NA,CATSDSRPDGYSGANVLTF,TGTGCCACCAGTGATTCCCGCCCTGACGGGTACTCTGGGGCCAACGTCCTGACTTTC
NA,TRBV5-6,TRBJ2-7,TRBD1,CASSKTQGGGDEQYF,TGTGCCAGCAGCAAGACACAGGGGGGAGGAGACGAGCAGTACTTC
few,TRBV28,TRBJ1-2,NA,CASALGGAARTYYGYTF,TGTGCCAGCGCTCTTGGAGGGGCCGCACGGACTTACTATGGCTACACCTTC
NA,TRBV7-6,TRBJ1-1,NA,CASSSGHQGNTEAFF,TGTGCCAGCAGCTCGGGACACCAAGGGAACACTGAAGCTTTCTTT
NA,TRBV2,TRBJ1-6,TRBD1,CASRDGTDNSPLHF,TGTGCCAGCAGGGACGGGACAGATAATTCACCCCTCCACTTT
few,TRBV11-3,TRBJ1-6,NA,CASSLRTENSPLHF,TGTGCCAGCAGCTTACGGACAGAGAATTCACCCCTCCACTTT
NA,TRBV6-2/TRBV6-3,TRBJ2-5,NA,CASSYSLSGARQETQYF,TGTGCCAGCAGTTATTCCTTGAGCGGAGCCCGCCAAGAGACCCAGTACTTC
NA,TRBV2,TRBJ1-1,TRBD1,CASRWTGPAFF,TGTGCCAGCAGATGGACAGGGCCAGCTTTCTTT
NA,TRBV5-5,TRBJ1-3,NA,CASSSGGVSGNTIYF,TGTGCCAGCAGCTCCGGAGGGGTTTCTGGAAACACCATATATTTT